Shown below are 27 T cell receptor beta chains from a single sample sequenced in a study of T-cell reconstitution after alpha-beta-depleted transplantation in children. TCRbeta library construction was performed incorporating unique molecular identifiers. MiXCR, run by TCRdb on the PCR reads, gives a single entry per CDR3 protein. The repertoire holds fewer than 350,000 distinct CDR3 sequences, with 10% as singletons. Sequencing used PBMCs, obtained before TCRalphabeta/CD19-depleted stem cell transplant. The receptor source for this set is a boy under two years old with acute myeloid leukemia, due to receive a stem cell transplant.

This clonotype was recorded at least ten times. The V and J genes are TRBV25-1 and TRBJ2-7, with TRBD2 identical over 9 bases. The CDR3 totals 14 residues. V was pared by 6 bases and J by 4 bases, with 7 bases of the junction left unmatched. Germline assignment: CDR1 MGHDK and CDR2 SYGVNS. Here the CDR3 reads CASSPRTSAYEQYF. For the CDR3, the DNA is TGTGCCAGCAGCCCCCGGACTAGCGCTTACGAGCAGTACTTC.

This clonotype was seen at least ten times. The chain recombines TRBV20-1 with TRBJ2-7; 8 bases agree with TRBD2. CDR3 length equals 15 residues. Germline V CDR1 and CDR2: DFQATT, SNEGSKA (reference sequence). V lost 3 bases, J lost 1 base, and 8 bases stayed unmatched. The CDR3 DNA reads TGCAGTGCTAGTGCCCTACTAGCGGAGTCCTACGAGCAGTACTTC. Its protein product is CSASALLAESYEQYF.

The chain employs TRBV28 and TRBJ2-1; D perhaps matches TRBD1 (7 bases). Trimming shortened V by 3 bases and J by 5 bases, and 14 bases separated the two germline ends. The CDR3 consists of 15 residues. CDR1 is MDHEN and CDR2 is SYDVKM in the germline V gene. The CDR3 bases are TGTGCCAGCAGTTTCGGACAGGCGGGAAACAATGAGCAGTTCTTC. Its translation: CASSFGQAGNNEQFF.

In this sample, this clonotype turned up many times. V gene TRBV4-3 combines with J gene TRBJ2-5; D remains ambiguous. Germline loops: CDR1 LGHNA, CDR2 YSLEER. The germline V and J ends were trimmed by 0 bases and 5 bases, with 7 bases remaining between them. CDR3 length: 13 residues. DNA of the CDR3: TGCGCCAGCAGCCAAGATCTGCGGGAGACCCAGTACTTC. This translates into CASSQDLRETQYF.

For this clonotype: This clone may be a read error of a much larger clone one base away. This sequence joins TRBV6-5 and TRBJ2-3, with D perhaps TRBD1 (7 bases). CDR1 is MNHEY, CDR2 SVGAGI, per germline. The CDR3 consists of 17 residues. CDR3 bases: TGTGCCAGCAGTTACTCGTTAGCGGAGGGGGCCCCAGATACGCCGTATTTT. It yields the protein CASSYSLAEGAPDTPYF.

This clonotype was picked up many times. This sequence joins TRBV12-3 or TRBV12-4 and TRBJ1-3; 9 bases are shared with TRBD1. The CDR3 runs 18 residues. V dropped 2 bases and J dropped 4; count of bases not matched to a gene: 12. In nucleotides, the CDR3 is TGTGCCAGCAGTTTAAGAGGACAGGGGCTTCTCCCCGGAAACACCATATATTTT. Its protein product is CASSLRGQGLLPGNTIYF.

The rearrangement joins TRBV6-1 to TRBJ1-6, with D hard to call. The CDR3 is 17 residues long. Looked up from germline, CDR1 is MNHNS and CDR2 is SASEGT. Trimming shortened V by 2 bases and J by 1 base, and 12 bases separated the two germline ends. The CDR3 DNA sequence: TGTGCCAGCAGTGAACCCCCGATCAGGTCCTATAATTCACCCCTCCACTTT. Amino acids: CASSEPPIRSYNSPLHF.

Ten or more counts support this clonotype. The rearrangement links TRBV10-3 to TRBJ1-2; 9 bases match TRBD1. The CDR3 contains 12 residues. Germline V gene data show CDR1 as ENHRY and CDR2 as SYGVKD. The V and J ends lost 10 bases and 7 bases, in that order; junction bases with no gene match: 7. Here the CDR3 reads CATGQGRSGYTF. Written as DNA, the CDR3 is TGTGCCACAGGACAGGGGCGCAGTGGCTACACCTTC.

This chain joins TRBV11-3 and TRBJ2-6; TRBD2 might be the D (6 bases). The V gene's germline CDR1 is SGHNT and CDR2 YENEEA. There are 15 residues in the CDR3. Trimming pared 0 bases from V and 4 bases from J, leaving 7 bases between. The CDR3 protein is CASSLEGRGANVLTF. The DNA of the CDR3 is TGTGCCAGCAGCTTAGAAGGGAGGGGGGCCAACGTCCTGACTTTC.

About this clonotype: Here the CDR3 omits its conserved ending phenylalanine or tryptophan, so a read error is the likely source. The chain uses TRBV6-1 and TRBJ2-1, with D perhaps matching TRBD1 (5 bases). The CDR3 extends over 15 amino acids. Germline V gene data show CDR1 as MNHNS and CDR2 as SASEGT. The ends were cut back, 6 bases at V and 0 bases at J, with 12 bases in the middle. The CDR3 region is CASRRQPPSYNEQFS. In DNA form, the CDR3 reads TGTGCCAGCAGGCGACAGCCGCCCTCCTACAATGAGCAGTTCTCC.

This chain connects TRBV5-1 to TRBJ1-1; TRBD1 matches at 9 bases. This CDR3 spans 16 amino acids. V shed 7 bases and J 1 base; nucleotides not matched to a gene: 11. Germline assignment: CDR1 SGHRS and CDR2 YFSETQ. CDR3 region: CASDRGANTGNTEAFF. For the CDR3, the DNA is TGCGCCAGCGACAGGGGGGCGAATACTGGGAACACTGAAGCTTTCTTT.

This clonotype was observed at least ten times. V gene TRBV28 combines with J gene TRBJ2-1; 10 bases agree with TRBD2. The V segment lost 3 bases and the J segment 3 bases; nucleotides outside the gene matches: 2. Germline CDR1 is MDHEN and CDR2 is SYDVKM. The CDR3 sequence is 15 residues long. The CDR3 DNA sequence: TGTGCCAGCAGTTTGACTAGCGGGTGCTACAATGAGCAGTTCTTC. Amino acid sequence: CASSLTSGCYNEQFF.

The genes are TRBV20-1 and TRBJ2-3, with D maybe TRBD1 (6 bases). V gave up 3 bases and J gave up 9 bases, with 13 bases separating them. The CDR3 sequence is 12 residues long. Germline loops: CDR1 DFQATT, CDR2 SNEGSKA (reference sequence). The CDR3 DNA sequence: TGCAGTGCTAGCCTTACTAGGGGGACGCAGTATTTT. This gives the protein CSASLTRGTQYF.

In the case of this clonotype: A read error may be the cause here, since a much bigger clone is one base away. The chain employs TRBV28 and TRBJ2-6; TRBD1 might be the D (5 bases). The germline gives CDR1 MDHEN, CDR2 SYDVKM. The CDR3 length is 13 residues. The CDR3 sequence is CASSFGGANVPTF. The CDR3 DNA follows: TGTGCCAGCAGTTTTGGTGGGGCCAACGTCCCGACTTTC.

This clonotype has a count of ten or more. The chain couples TRBV12-3 or TRBV12-4 to TRBJ1-1; the D gene is possibly TRBD1 (5 bases). This CDR3 has 15 residues. Trimming stripped 3 bases from V and 3 bases from J, with 14 bases between. The CDR3 DNA reads TGTGCCAGCAGTTTGATTGGGGCAGGTGACACTGAAGCTTTCTTT. Translation: CASSLIGAGDTEAFF.

This clonotype was detected many times. The gene calls are TRBV7-2 and TRBJ2-6; D ambiguous. The CDR3 has 17 amino acids. Trimming stripped 6 bases from V and 0 bases from J, with 15 bases between. From germline, CDR1 is SGHTA and CDR2 FQGNSA. The CDR3 DNA reads TGTGCCAGCAGGGACGGGTTGTGGTCCTCTGGGGCCAACGTCCTGACTTTC. Residues: CASRDGLWSSGANVLTF.

The chain recombines TRBV4-2 with TRBJ2-4, with D perhaps matching TRBD2 (5 bases). This CDR3 has 17 amino acids. Looked up from germline, CDR1 is LGHNA and CDR2 is YNFKEQ. Trimming removed 0 bases from V and 3 bases from J, with 15 bases in between. The CDR3 region is CASSQDWELPYKNIQYF. In DNA form, the CDR3 reads TGTGCCAGCAGCCAAGACTGGGAGTTGCCCTACAAAAACATTCAGTACTTC.

This clonotype has a count of ten or more. V usage is TRBV12-3 or TRBV12-4 and J usage is TRBJ2-3; weak D call: TRBD2 (6 bases). The CDR3 length is 13 residues. V lost 6 bases, J lost 0 bases, and 7 bases lay in between. CDR3 in amino acids: CASRLASTDTQYF. CDR3 bases: TGTGCCAGCAGGCTAGCGAGCACAGATACGCAGTATTTT.

The table lists this clonotype with many counts. The chain joins TRBV12-3 or TRBV12-4 to TRBJ2-7; 7 bases agree with TRBD1. V gave up 5 bases and J gave up 0 bases; unmatched junction bases: 7. The CDR3 has 15 amino acids. The CDR3 bases are TGTGCCAGCAGTAGGGACAGCAGCTTCTCCTACGAGCAGTACTTC. Translation gives CASSRDSSFSYEQYF.

This clonotype was seen ten or more times. DNA for the CDR3: TGCAGTGCTAGGTTGACAGGGAAAGGGAGACAGCCCCAGCATTTT. Translation: CSARLTGKGRQPQHF. The chain combines TRBV20-1 with TRBJ1-5; 7 nucleotides agree with TRBD1. V lost 3 bases and J lost 7; bases outside the gene matches: 12. CDR1 and CDR2 from the germline V gene are DFQATT and SNEGSKA (reference sequence). CDR3 length: 15 residues.

The chain is built from TRBV7-2 and TRBJ2-5, with D possibly TRBD2 on 5 matching bases. Trimming shortened V by 4 bases and J by 1 base, and 10 bases separated the two germline ends. CDR1 and CDR2 (germline): SGHTA, FQGNSA. This CDR3 spans 14 amino acids. The CDR3 DNA reads as TGTGCCAGCAGCTGGAGGCTGTCCCAAGAGACCCAGTACTTC. Amino acid sequence: CASSWRLSQETQYF.

In its sample, this clonotype was seen many times. The chain joins TRBV18 to TRBJ2-3, with TRBD1 matching over 9 bases. Unmatched junction bases numbered 5, after V lost 5 bases and J lost 2 bases. The germline V gene has CDR1 KGHSH and CDR2 LQKENI. CDR3 length equals 15 residues. The CDR3 region is CASSEGTGITDTQYF. CDR3 bases: TGTGCCAGCTCAGAGGGGACAGGGATCACAGATACGCAGTATTTT.

This chain connects TRBV19 to TRBJ2-7; 8 bases match TRBD2. Germline lookup yields CDR1 LNHDA and CDR2 SQIVND (reference sequence). V lost 4 bases, J lost 2 bases, and 1 base stayed unmatched. The CDR3 covers 13 residues. In DNA, the CDR3 is TGTGCCAGTAGTAGCGGGAGGCCCTACGAGCAGTACTTC. Amino acid sequence: CASSSGRPYEQYF.

Many counts were recorded for this clonotype. The J gene is TRBJ2-1, the V gene TRBV20-1, with D maybe TRBD2 (5 bases). The V gene lost 5 bases and the J gene lost 7 bases, with 12 bases spanning the gap. This CDR3 contains 12 residues. Germline values: CDR1 DFQATT, CDR2 SNEGSKA (reference sequence). DNA of the CDR3: TGCAGTGCTTACGGGGTCCAGAATGAGCAGTTCTTC. Its translation is CSAYGVQNEQFF.

In this sample, this clonotype turned up many times. V gene TRBV20-1 combines with J gene TRBJ2-7, with 8 bases identical to TRBD1. This CDR3 contains 13 residues. Trimming at V came to 5 bases and at J to 7 bases, leaving 10 bases not matched to a gene. The germline CDR1 and CDR2 sequences are DFQATT and SNEGSKA (reference sequence). The CDR3 spells CSALRGQAQEQYF. CDR3 coding DNA: TGCAGTGCTCTAAGGGGACAGGCCCAAGAGCAGTACTTC.

This clonotype was picked up many times. The chain combines TRBV5-1 with TRBJ1-2; D remains unclear. The CDR3 has 14 amino acids. Per germline, CDR1 SGHRS and CDR2 YFSETQ. Trimming shortened V by 0 bases and J by 4 bases, and 10 bases separated the two germline ends. This chain's CDR3 is CASSLDARSYGYTF. CDR3 in DNA: TGCGCCAGCAGCTTGGATGCACGGTCCTATGGCTACACCTTC.

This clonotype was counted at least ten times. The chain uses TRBV5-1 and TRBJ2-7; no definite D call. This CDR3 contains 10 residues. The germline V gene has CDR1 SGHRS and CDR2 YFSETQ. Trimming stripped 1 base from V and 6 bases from J, with 2 bases between. The CDR3 sequence is CASSLREQYF. CDR3 DNA: TGCGCCAGCAGCTTGCGCGAGCAGTACTTC.